The 24 T cell receptor beta chains below all came from one sample that was sequenced in a study of cytomegalovirus exposure and HLA in healthy donors. The PCR contained 60 Vbeta and 13 Jbeta primers. Profiling relied on immunoSEQ multiplex PCR, and the TCRdb table lists in-frame clones only, not all of them. Of about 170,000 clones listed, about 80% are singletons. Source material: PBMCs. The source of these receptors is a woman in her twenties or thirties in good health and CMV-seropositive.

This chain connects TRBV5-1 to TRBJ2-2, with 7 bases identical to TRBD2. V gave up 6 bases and J gave up 3 bases; unmatched junction bases: 14. The germline gives CDR1 SGHRS, CDR2 YFSETQ. The CDR3 is made up of 17 amino acids. CDR3 DNA: TGCGCCAGCACCCCTCATCTCCTAACTAGCGACACCGGGGAGCTGTTTTTT. Its protein product is CASTPHLLTSDTGELFF.

CDR3 loop: CASSLLEGAYEQYF. The CDR3 DNA is TGTGCCAGCAGCTTATTAGAAGGGGCCTACGAGCAGTACTTC. This chain uses TRBV11-2 with TRBJ2-7; weak D call: TRBD1 (5 bases). The CDR3 totals 14 residues. Germline V gives CDR1 SGHAT, CDR2 FQNNGV. V was pared by 2 bases and J by 2 bases, with 10 bases between. Full variable domain (remainder filled in from reference TRBV11-2 and TRBJ2-7): EAGVAQSPRYKIIEKRQSVAFWCNPISGHATLYWYQQILGQGPKLLIQFQNNGVVDDSQLPKDRFSAERLKGVDSTLKIQPAKLEDSAVYLCASSLLEGAYEQYFGPGTRLTVT.

The chain uses TRBV6-6 and TRBJ1-4; no clear D gene. CDR3 size: 14 residues. V shed 0 bases and J shed 8 bases, with 10 bases lying between them. CDR1 is MNHNY, CDR2 SVGAGI, per germline (reference sequence). CDR3 nucleotides: TGTGCCAGCAGTTACTCGCGGCTCGAGGAAAAACTGTTTTTT. It translates to CASSYSRLEEKLFF.

The chain carries TRBV28 and TRBJ1-1; TRBD1 matches 8 bases. V lost 9 bases and J lost 3; bases outside the gene matches: 6. Germline CDR1 reads MDHEN; CDR2 reads SYDVKM. The CDR3 covers 13 residues. Written as DNA, the CDR3 is TGTGCCAGTACAGGGGGACGGTACACTGAAGCTTTCTTT. Protein: CASTGGRYTEAFF.

The chain joins TRBV6-5 to TRBJ2-3; 13 bases agree with TRBD2. With 4 bases clipped from V and 4 bases from J, the junction kept 5 bases outside the gene matches. The CDR3 consists of 16 residues. CDR1 and CDR2 from the germline V gene are MNHEY and SVGAGI. The DNA for the CDR3 is TGTGCCAGCAGTTTTGGACTAGCGGGAGCCTCAGATACGCAGTATTTT. Protein: CASSFGLAGASDTQYF.

This rearrangement joins TRBV5-4 to TRBJ2-1; TRBD2 is a possible D gene (6 bases). Germline CDR1 reads SGHNT; CDR2 reads YYREEE (reference sequence). The CDR3 runs to 16 residues. V was trimmed by 4 bases and J by 7 bases, leaving 21 bases between them. CDR3 protein: CASSLRTTPQGNEQFF. In nucleotides, the CDR3 is TGTGCCAGCAGCCTCCGGACTACCCCGCAAGGTAATGAGCAGTTCTTC.

This clone was picked up one time. The gene calls are TRBV14 and TRBJ2-3, with D possibly being TRBD2 (5 bases). Germline V gene data show CDR1 as SGHDN and CDR2 as FVKESK. This CDR3 contains 13 residues. V lost 5 bases to trimming and J lost 3 bases, with 9 bases between them. Here the CDR3 DNA reads TGTGCCAGCAGCTCTCGACTAACAGATACGCAGTATTTT. Its protein is CASSSRLTDTQYF.

This clone was counted once. The chain has TRBV6-5 and TRBJ1-2; TRBD1 agrees at 7 bases. V shed 5 bases and J 2 bases; nucleotides not matched to a gene: 5. CDR1 is MNHEY, CDR2 SVGAGI, per germline. CDR3 size: 14 residues. The CDR3 DNA sequence: TGTGCCAGCAGTGTACAGGGGTGGAACTATGGCTACACCTTC. Translating gives CASSVQGWNYGYTF.

The chain recombines TRBV2 with TRBJ1-4, with 8 bases aligning to TRBD1. V dropped 6 bases and J dropped 8; count of bases not matched to a gene: 5. The CDR3 length is 13 residues. Germline V lookup: CDR1 SNHLY, CDR2 FYNNEI. The CDR3 DNA reads TGTGCCAGCAGCTCTTGGACAGGGGAAAAACTGTTTTTT. Protein product: CASSSWTGEKLFF.

This clone was picked up a small number of times. The sample carries other DNA sequences with the same CDR3. The chain combines TRBV5-1 with TRBJ1-1, with a weak D call TRBD1 (5 bases). This CDR3 is 13 amino acids long. Germline V CDR1 and CDR2: SGHRS, YFSETQ. V lost 4 bases and J lost 4, with 11 bases in between. The CDR3 loop is CASSPGQGTEAFF. DNA of the CDR3: TGCGCCAGCAGCCCGGGCCAGGGCACTGAAGCTTTCTTT. The entire variable domain, with the rest obtained from reference TRBV5-1 and TRBJ1-1, is as follows: KAGVTQTPRYLIKTRGQQVTLSCSPISGHRSVSWYQQTPGQGLQFLFEYFSETQRNKGNFPGRFSGRQFSNSRSEMNVSTLELGDSALYLCASSPGQGTEAFFGQGTRLTVV.

The rearrangement uses TRBV5-1 and TRBJ2-5; 9 bases are shared with TRBD1. Germline-derived CDR1 and CDR2 are SGHRS and YFSETQ. J gave up 3 bases and V 0 bases, and 9 bases lay outside the gene matches. This CDR3 contains 17 residues. The CDR3 here is CASSLALGTGWEETQYF. The CDR3 region has the DNA TGCGCCAGCAGCTTGGCTTTGGGGACAGGGTGGGAAGAGACCCAGTACTTC. The entire variable domain, with the rest obtained from reference TRBV5-1 and TRBJ2-5, is as follows: KAGVTQTPRYLIKTRGQQVTLSCSPISGHRSVSWYQQTPGQGLQFLFEYFSETQRNKGNFPGRFSGRQFSNSRSEMNVSTLELGDSALYLCASSLALGTGWEETQYFGPGTRLLVL.

V is TRBV6-5 and J is TRBJ1-2; D uncertain. This CDR3 has 13 residues. Germline loops: CDR1 MNHEY, CDR2 SVGAGI. V lost 0 bases and J lost 4, with 6 bases in between. The CDR3 reads CASSYSFFYGYTF. CDR3 sequence (DNA): TGTGCCAGCAGTTACTCCTTCTTCTATGGCTACACCTTC.

This clone was observed once. The chain links TRBV27 to TRBJ1-5; 7 nucleotides line up with TRBD1. With 5 bases clipped from V and 2 bases from J, the junction kept 3 bases outside the gene matches. Germline CDR1 and CDR2: MNHEY and SMNVEV (reference sequence). The CDR3 is 14 residues long. The CDR3 DNA sequence: TGTGCCAGCAGTGAAGGACAGGGCAATCAGCCCCAGCATTTT. This translates into CASSEGQGNQPQHF.

The chain has TRBV5-1 and TRBJ2-7, with 7 bases aligning to TRBD1. There are 14 residues in the CDR3. Per germline, CDR1 SGHRS and CDR2 YFSETQ. The trim removed 4 bases at V and 6 bases at J, leaving 10 bases unmatched. CDR3 sequence reads: CASSQADRAGEQYF. Written as DNA, the CDR3 is TGCGCCAGCAGCCAGGCAGACAGGGCAGGCGAGCAGTACTTC.

This clone was observed a handful of times. This rearrangement joins TRBV11-3 to TRBJ2-1; 10 nucleotides agree with TRBD2. The germline gives CDR1 SGHNT, CDR2 YENEEA. Trimming cost V 0 bases and J 4 bases; bases outside gene matches: 6. This CDR3 contains 17 residues. CDR3 DNA sequence: TGTGCCAGCAGCTTAGATCGGGCTAGCGGGAGATACAATGAGCAGTTCTTC. Amino acid sequence: CASSLDRASGRYNEQFF.

This sequence joins TRBV21-1 and TRBJ1-2. TRBV21-1 constitutes a pseudogene. The CDR3 extends over 13 amino acids. Written as DNA, the CDR3 is TGTGCCAGCAGGGCCCTTTCGGGCTATGGCTACACCTTC. It translates to CASRALSGYGYTF.

In DNA form, the CDR3 reads TGCGCCAGCAGCCCCAACCCAGCTAACTATGGCTACACCTTC. The encoded protein is CASSPNPANYGYTF. J is TRBJ1-2 and V is TRBV4-3; D is unresolved. The CDR3 contains 14 residues. V dropped 4 bases and J dropped 0 bases, with 9 bases sitting between them. Germline lookup yields CDR1 LGHNA and CDR2 YSLEER.

Here the CDR3 DNA reads TGTGCCAGCAGTCCCGGGACAGACTCTGGGGCCAACGTCCTGACTTTC. Protein: CASSPGTDSGANVLTF. The chain has TRBV28 and TRBJ2-6, with 7 bases that match TRBD1. V shed 5 bases and J 0 bases; nucleotides not matched to a gene: 4. Germline V gene sequence: CDR1 MDHEN, CDR2 SYDVKM. CDR3 length: 16 residues.

This chain joins TRBV20-1 and TRBJ1-5; D unclear. This CDR3 contains 11 residues. Trimming removed 3 bases at V and 7 bases at J, with 7 bases between. Germline V gene sequence: CDR1 DFQATT, CDR2 SNEGSKA (reference sequence). The CDR3 DNA follows: TGCAGTGCTAGTTCCGGGCAGCCCCAGCATTTT. Its translation is CSASSGQPQHF.

The rearrangement joins TRBV19 to TRBJ2-3, with D tentatively TRBD2 (6 bases). This CDR3 is built from 16 residues. Trimming took off 2 bases at V and 1 base at J, with 13 bases between the two ends. Germline loops: CDR1 LNHDA, CDR2 SQIVND (reference sequence). CDR3 sequence: CASSILGGTGTDTQYF. DNA for the CDR3: TGTGCCAGTAGTATATTGGGCGGGACCGGCACAGATACGCAGTATTTT.

The gene calls are TRBV7-3 and TRBJ2-3; D gene unclear. The CDR3 is 15 amino acids. Germline CDR1 is SGHTA and CDR2 is FQGTGA. Deletions cut 5 bases from V and 4 bases from J, with 16 bases between. The CDR3, as DNA: TGTGCCAGCAGCCCAAACCCTCTAATGGCAGATACGCAGTATTTT. This encodes CASSPNPLMADTQYF.

The V call is TRBV2, the J call TRBJ2-3, with a possible D match to TRBD2 (6 bases). The V end was cut by 5 bases, the J end by 0 bases, with 12 bases between. CDR1 SNHLY and CDR2 FYNNEI come from the germline V gene. The CDR3 has 15 amino acids. The CDR3 DNA follows: TGTGCCAGCAGTCGGTTGCGGGGAAGCACAGATACGCAGTATTTT. Translating gives CASSRLRGSTDTQYF.

J is TRBJ2-2 and V is TRBV6-5; no firm D call. This CDR3 region has 12 residues. Germline V gene sequence: CDR1 MNHEY, CDR2 SVGAGI. Trimming took 5 bases from V and 7 from J, leaving 8 bases between them. For the CDR3, the DNA is TGTGCCAGCAGTACTGGTTACGGGGAGCTGTTTTTT. It is translated as CASSTGYGELFF.

This rearrangement joins TRBV28 to TRBJ2-2; TRBD2 agrees at 7 bases. The CDR3 consists of 15 residues. V lost 10 bases, J lost 6 bases, and 14 bases stayed unmatched. CDR1 and CDR2 (germline): MDHEN, SYDVKM. The CDR3 nucleotides are TGTGCCACCCTGATGACTAGCCGTGTCTCCGGGGAGCTGTTTTTT. Protein sequence: CATLMTSRVSGELFF.